The table lists the clone carrying this TCR beta chain with a count of one. This entry belongs to a study of control samples from healthy donors and cancer patients. The table came from immunoSEQ multiplex PCR; TCRdb's copy has only in-frame clones and leaves some out. The data hold about 130,000 clones, with around 90% observed a single time. The CDR3 sequence is 15 residues long. Trimming shortened V by 2 bases and J by 2 bases, and 13 bases separated the two germline ends. Germline CDR1 and CDR2: GTSNPN and SVGIG (reference sequence). The source of this sequence is a man younger than 35 in good health. V gene TRBV30 combines with J gene TRBJ1-5; D remains ambiguous. Source material: blood. CDR3 region: CAWSLEGWGNQPQHF. The CDR3 coding sequence is TGTGCCTGGAGTCTTGAGGGTTGGGGCAATCAGCCCCAGCATTTT.